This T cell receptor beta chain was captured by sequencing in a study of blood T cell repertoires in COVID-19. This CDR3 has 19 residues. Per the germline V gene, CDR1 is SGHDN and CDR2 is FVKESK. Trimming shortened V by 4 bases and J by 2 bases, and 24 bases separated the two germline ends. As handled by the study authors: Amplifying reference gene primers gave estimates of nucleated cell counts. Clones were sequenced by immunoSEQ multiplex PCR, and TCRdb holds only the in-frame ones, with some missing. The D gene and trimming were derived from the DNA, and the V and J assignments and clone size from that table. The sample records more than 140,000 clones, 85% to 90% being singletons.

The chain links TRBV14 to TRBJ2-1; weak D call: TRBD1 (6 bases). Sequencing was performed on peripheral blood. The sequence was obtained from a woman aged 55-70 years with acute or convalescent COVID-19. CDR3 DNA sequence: TGTGCCAGCAGCCGCCAACCTTGGCGAGACTCAGGGGCCTACAATGAGCAGTTCTTC. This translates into CASSRQPWRDSGAYNEQFF.